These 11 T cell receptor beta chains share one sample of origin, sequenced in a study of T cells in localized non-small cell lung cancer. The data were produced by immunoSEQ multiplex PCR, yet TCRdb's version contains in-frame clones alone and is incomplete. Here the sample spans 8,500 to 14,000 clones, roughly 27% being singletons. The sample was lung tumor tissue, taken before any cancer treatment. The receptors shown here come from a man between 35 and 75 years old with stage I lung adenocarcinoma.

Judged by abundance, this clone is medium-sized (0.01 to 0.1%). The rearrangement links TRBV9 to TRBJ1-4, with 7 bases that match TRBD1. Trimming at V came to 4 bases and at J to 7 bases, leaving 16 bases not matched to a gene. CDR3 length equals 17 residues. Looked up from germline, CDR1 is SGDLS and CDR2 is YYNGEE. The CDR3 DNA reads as TGTGCCAGCAGCCTAGGGGGCAGGGACGTGGAGGGTGAAAAACTGTTTTTT. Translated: CASSLGGRDVEGEKLFF.

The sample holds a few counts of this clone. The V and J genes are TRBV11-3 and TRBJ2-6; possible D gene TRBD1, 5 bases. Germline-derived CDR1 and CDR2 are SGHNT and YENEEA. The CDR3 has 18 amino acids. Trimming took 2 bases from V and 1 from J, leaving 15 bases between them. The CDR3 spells CASSLRAGKVSGANVLTF. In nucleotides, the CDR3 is TGTGCCAGCAGCTTACGGGCAGGGAAGGTATCTGGGGCCAACGTCCTGACTTTC.

As DNA, the CDR3 is TGTGCCAGCAGTGACCAGGGGGCGGCTGGAAACACCATATATTTT. As protein: CASSDQGAAGNTIYF. V is TRBV6-8 and J is TRBJ1-3, with 8 bases identical to TRBD1. The V gene end was trimmed by 5 bases and the J gene end by 2 bases; junction bases not matched to a gene: 5. CDR3 length: 15 amino acids. Germline-derived CDR1 and CDR2 are MNHGY and SAAAGT.

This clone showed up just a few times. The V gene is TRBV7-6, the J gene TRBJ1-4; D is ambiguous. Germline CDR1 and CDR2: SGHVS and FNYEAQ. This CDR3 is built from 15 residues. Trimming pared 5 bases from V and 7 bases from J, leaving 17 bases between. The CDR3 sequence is CASSQEEVGVEKLFF. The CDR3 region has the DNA TGTGCCAGCAGCCAAGAAGAGGTTGGAGTTGAAAAACTGTTTTTT.

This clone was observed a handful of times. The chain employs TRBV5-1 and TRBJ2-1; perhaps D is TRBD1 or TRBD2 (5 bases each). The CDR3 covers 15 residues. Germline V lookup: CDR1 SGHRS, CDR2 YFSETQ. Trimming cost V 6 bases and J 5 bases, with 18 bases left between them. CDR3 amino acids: CASNPGRGLNNEQFF. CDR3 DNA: TGCGCCAGCAATCCGGGACGCGGTTTAAACAATGAGCAGTTCTTC.

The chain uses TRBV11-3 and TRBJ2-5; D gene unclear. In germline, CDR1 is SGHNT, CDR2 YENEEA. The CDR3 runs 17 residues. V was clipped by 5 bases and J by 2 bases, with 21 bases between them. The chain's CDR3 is CASSRRGSQRTQETQYF. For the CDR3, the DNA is TGTGCCAGCAGCCGACGTGGTAGTCAGAGAACACAAGAGACCCAGTACTTC.

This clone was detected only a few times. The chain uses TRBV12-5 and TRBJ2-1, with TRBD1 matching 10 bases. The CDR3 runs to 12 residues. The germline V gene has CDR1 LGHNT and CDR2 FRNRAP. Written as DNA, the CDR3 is TGTGCCAGCAACCGGGACAGGGGTGAGCAGTTCTTC. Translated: CASNRDRGEQFF. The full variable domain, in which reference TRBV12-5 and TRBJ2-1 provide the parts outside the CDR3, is DARVTQTPRHKVTEMGQEVTMRCQPILGHNTVFWYRQTMMQGLELLAYFRNRAPLDDSGMPKDRFSAEMPDATLATLKIQPSEPRDSAVYFCASNRDRGEQFFGPGTRLTVL.

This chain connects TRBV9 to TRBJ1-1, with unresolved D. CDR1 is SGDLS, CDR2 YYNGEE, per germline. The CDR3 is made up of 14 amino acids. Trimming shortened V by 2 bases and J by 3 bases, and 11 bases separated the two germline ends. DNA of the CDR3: TGTGCCAGCAGCGTTAAAGGACCTGACACTGAAGCTTTCTTT. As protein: CASSVKGPDTEAFF.

The CDR3 is CASSLTSGGSASYEQYF. The DNA of the CDR3 is TGCGCCAGCAGTCTGACTAGCGGGGGGTCCGCCTCCTACGAGCAGTACTTC. This chain connects TRBV10-2 to TRBJ2-7; 13 bases agree with TRBD2. The CDR3 consists of 17 residues. Trimming at V came to 5 bases and at J to 0 bases, leaving 7 bases not matched to a gene. Germline CDR1 and CDR2: WSHSY and SAAADI.

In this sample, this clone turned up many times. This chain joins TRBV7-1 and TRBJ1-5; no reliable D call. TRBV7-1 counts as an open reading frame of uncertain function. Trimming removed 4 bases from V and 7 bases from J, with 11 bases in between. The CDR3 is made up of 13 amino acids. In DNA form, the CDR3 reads TGTGCCAGCAGCTTTCGAGGGAACCAGCCCCAGCATTTT. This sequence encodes CASSFRGNQPQHF.

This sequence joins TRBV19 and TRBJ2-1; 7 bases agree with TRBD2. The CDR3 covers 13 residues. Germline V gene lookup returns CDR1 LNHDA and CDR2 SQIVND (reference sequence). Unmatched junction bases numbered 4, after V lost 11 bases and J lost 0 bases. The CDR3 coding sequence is TGTGCCTCGGGGGGAAGCTCCTACAATGAGCAGTTCTTC. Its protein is CASGGSSYNEQFF.